A single sample is the source of the 10 T cell receptor beta chains below, sequenced in a study of blood T cell repertoires in COVID-19. Only in-frame clones appear in the TCRdb table, and some are missing; sequencing was by immunoSEQ multiplex PCR. The sample records approximately 150,000 clones, 88% being singletons. Material: peripheral blood. Source of these receptors: a man between 70 and 80 years old with acute or convalescent COVID-19.

A single count supports this clone. J is TRBJ1-1 and V is TRBV3-1 (or the pseudogene TRBV3-2); D possibly corresponds to TRBD1 (5 bases). This CDR3 contains 16 residues. V was shortened by 1 base and J by 1 base, with 13 bases between the two germline ends. CDR1 and CDR2 (germline): LGHDT, YNNKEL (reference sequence). The CDR3 loop reads CASSQASGGSNTEAFF. The CDR3 coding sequence is TGTGCCAGCAGCCAAGCATCGGGGGGGTCGAACACTGAAGCTTTCTTT.

Only a few counts were recorded for this clone. The chain recombines TRBV19 with TRBJ2-7; 12 bases fit TRBD1. V trimming: 4 bases; J trimming: 9 bases; junction bases outside the gene matches: 10. Germline loops: CDR1 LNHDA, CDR2 SQIVND (reference sequence). The CDR3 consists of 15 residues. In nucleotides, the CDR3 is TGTGCCAGTAGTACCGCCGGGACAGGGGGCGCAAGGCAGTACTTC. This sequence encodes CASSTAGTGGARQYF. Based on the CDR3 plus reference TRBV19 and TRBJ2-7, the full variable domain is DGGITQSPKYLFRKEGQNVTLSCEQNLNHDAMYWYRQDPGQGLRLIYYSQIVNDFQKGDIAEGYSVSREKKESFPLTVTSAQKNPTAFYLCASSTAGTGGARQYFGPGTRLTVT.

The CDR3 nucleotides are TGTGCCAGCAGTGAAGTTTCGGCGGAAACACAGCAGTACTTC. Translated, it gives CASSEVSAETQQYF. This sequence joins TRBV6-1 and TRBJ2-7; no clear D gene. The V gene's germline CDR1 is MNHNS and CDR2 SASEGT. This CDR3 has 14 residues. Trimming pared 1 base from V and 8 bases from J, leaving 15 bases between.

This sequence joins TRBV5-6 and TRBJ1-4; TRBD1 might be the D (5 bases). Per the germline V gene, CDR1 is SGHDT and CDR2 is YYEEEE. The CDR3 is 16 residues long. V was cut by 0 bases and J by 7 bases, with 16 bases left in between. The CDR3 loop is CASSLAGLGGGEKLFF. The CDR3 DNA sequence: TGTGCCAGCAGCTTGGCGGGGCTGGGAGGAGGTGAAAAACTGTTTTTT.

With regard to this clone: This specimen includes other DNA sequences encoding the same CDR3. The J gene is TRBJ2-1, the V gene TRBV28; TRBD2 agrees at 9 bases. V was clipped by 5 bases and J by 0 bases; unmatched bases: 5. CDR3 length equals 16 residues. Germline loops: CDR1 MDHEN, CDR2 SYDVKM. The CDR3 sequence is CASSPHSGSSYNEQFF. CDR3 sequence (DNA): TGTGCCAGCAGTCCTCATAGCGGGAGCTCCTACAATGAGCAGTTCTTC.

The gene calls are TRBV6-1 and TRBJ2-1, with TRBD2 matching 10 bases. The germline CDR1 and CDR2 sequences are MNHNS and SASEGT. J was trimmed by 13 bases and V by 1 base; bases with no gene match: 10. This CDR3 region has 15 residues. The CDR3 bases are TGTGCCAGCAGTGAAGGGCTAGCGGGGGTTCCCTCCCAGTTCTTC. This translates into CASSEGLAGVPSQFF.

This chain links TRBV5-4 with TRBJ2-3, with TRBD2 matching over 8 bases. The length of the CDR3 is 17 residues. The V gene's germline CDR1 is SGHNT and CDR2 YYREEE (reference sequence). Trimming cost V 4 bases and J 5 bases; bases outside gene matches: 15. For the CDR3, the DNA is TGTGCCAGCAGCACCCGGGAGGGACGGCCATTTGGAGATACGCAGTATTTT. Protein sequence: CASSTREGRPFGDTQYF.

The table lists this clone with a count of one. The chain is built from TRBV27 and TRBJ1-5; maybe TRBD1 (6 bases). Trimming cost V 1 base and J 3 bases, with 28 bases left between them. Germline CDR1 MNHEY, CDR2 SMNVEV (reference sequence). The CDR3 loop spans 21 amino acids. CDR3 amino acids: CASSLYGPKVKLGGANQPQHF. CDR3 coding DNA: TGTGCCAGCAGTTTATATGGTCCAAAAGTTAAGTTAGGGGGGGCCAATCAGCCCCAGCATTTT.

The chain employs TRBV11-1 and TRBJ2-5, with 10 bases identical to TRBD2. Germline CDR1 reads SGHAT; CDR2 reads FQDESV (reference sequence). Trimming at V came to 5 bases and at J to 3 bases, leaving 6 bases not matched to a gene. This CDR3 region has 15 residues. The CDR3, as DNA: TGTGCCAGCAGCCGGACTAGCGGCGGAAAAGAGACCCAGTACTTC. Residues: CASSRTSGGKETQYF.

J is TRBJ2-5 and V is TRBV7-2; 8 positions match TRBD2. This CDR3 is built from 15 residues. The germline gives CDR1 SGHTA, CDR2 FQGNSA. V was pared by 6 bases and J by 4 bases, with 10 bases of the junction left unmatched. The CDR3 spells CASSPFGGAGETQYF. Here the CDR3 DNA reads TGTGCCAGCAGTCCTTTCGGGGGGGCCGGAGAGACCCAGTACTTC.